The present entry profiles one TCR beta chain with its context. Antigen specificity is unknown. This sample was taken from a study of monozygotic twins with inflammatory bowel disease. TCRalpha and TCRbeta cDNA was put through two nested PCRs of approximately 17 and 9 cycles. TCRdb reprocessed the 5' RACE reads and keeps a single row for each CDR3 protein, giving no DNA. The repertoire shows around 450,000 distinct CDR3 sequences; the top ten hold more than 2%. Findings and limits, study-wide: Between concordant and discordant twins, repertoire similarity failed to differ, a result that limited power may explain.

The CDR3 contains 15 residues. Germline V lookup: CDR1 MNHNS, CDR2 SASEGT. The source material was blood. The source is a human donor with ulcerative colitis or Crohn's disease, or a healthy co-twin of an affected twin (not recorded which). The J gene is TRBJ2-5, the V gene TRBV6-1; TCRdb reports TRBD2, a call that lacks DNA to check it against. The CDR3 loop reads CASRPTSGHSGTQYF.